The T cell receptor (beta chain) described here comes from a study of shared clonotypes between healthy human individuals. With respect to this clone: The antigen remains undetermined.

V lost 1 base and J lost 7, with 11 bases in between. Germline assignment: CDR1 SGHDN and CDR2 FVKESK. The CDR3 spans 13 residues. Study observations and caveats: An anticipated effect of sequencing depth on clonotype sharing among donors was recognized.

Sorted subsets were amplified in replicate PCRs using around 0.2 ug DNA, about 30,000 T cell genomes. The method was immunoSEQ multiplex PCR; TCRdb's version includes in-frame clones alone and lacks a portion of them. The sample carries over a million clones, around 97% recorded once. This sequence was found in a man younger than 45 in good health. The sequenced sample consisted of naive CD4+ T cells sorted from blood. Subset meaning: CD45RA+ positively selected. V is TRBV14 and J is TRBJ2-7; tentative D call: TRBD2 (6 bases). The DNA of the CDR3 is TGTGCCAGCAGCCAAGCCCCGCGGGGAGAGCAGTACTTC. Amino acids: CASSQAPRGEQYF.